These 19 T cell receptor beta chains were all obtained from the same sample, sequenced in a study of cytomegalovirus exposure and HLA in healthy donors. The PCR employed 60 Vbeta primers together with 13 Jbeta primers. Profiling relied on immunoSEQ multiplex PCR, and the TCRdb table lists in-frame clones only, not all of them. The repertoire holds about 180,000 clones, 77% seen once, with roughly 1.4% in the top ten. Sequencing was done on a sample of PBMCs. All receptors come from a man younger than 35 in good health and CMV-seronegative.

This chain uses TRBV4-3 with TRBJ2-4; weak D call: TRBD1 (6 bases). The CDR3 totals 16 residues. The V end was cut by 0 bases, the J end by 0 bases, with 9 bases between. Germline CDR1 reads LGHNA; CDR2 reads YSLEER. DNA of the CDR3: TGCGCCAGCAGCCAAGATTCAGGGGCAGCCAAAAACATTCAGTACTTC. Its translation is CASSQDSGAAKNIQYF.

The rearrangement uses TRBV9 and TRBJ1-1; possibly TRBD1 for D (5 bases). The V and J ends lost 0 bases and 0 bases respectively, with 12 bases between them. The germline gives CDR1 SGDLS, CDR2 YYNGEE. The CDR3 sequence is 16 residues long. The CDR3 sequence: CASSVGAGSMNTEAFF. CDR3 in DNA: TGTGCCAGCAGCGTAGGGGCAGGGTCCATGAACACTGAAGCTTTCTTT.

This chain connects TRBV7-8 to TRBJ2-3; maybe TRBD2 (6 bases). The germline CDR1 and CDR2 sequences are SGHVS and FQNEAQ. This CDR3 has 14 residues. V shed 6 bases and J shed 1 base, with 11 bases lying between them. The CDR3 DNA sequence: TGTGCCAGCAGAACGGGGGTTGGCACAGATACGCAGTATTTT. Its translation: CASRTGVGTDTQYF.

The rearrangement links TRBV6-1 to TRBJ2-3, with TRBD2 identical over 8 bases. V shed 1 base and J 9 bases; nucleotides not matched to a gene: 9. CDR3 length: 15 residues. CDR1 and CDR2 from the germline V gene are MNHNS and SASEGT. The CDR3 DNA reads as TGTGCCAGCAGTGAAGTAGGACTAGCAGTGGTGACGCAGTATTTT. This sequence encodes CASSEVGLAVVTQYF.

The chain carries TRBV9 and TRBJ2-7, with 8 bases fitting TRBD1. V lost 0 bases to trimming and J lost 6 bases; unmatched junction nucleotides: 8. The CDR3 extends over 15 amino acids. The germline V gene encodes CDR1 SGDLS and CDR2 YYNGEE. The CDR3 DNA sequence: TGTGCCAGCAGCGTAGGACAGGGGTATGACCGCGAGCAGTACTTC. Encoded protein: CASSVGQGYDREQYF.

The chain employs TRBV13 and TRBJ2-7; possibly TRBD2 for D (5 bases). V lost 4 bases, J lost 4 bases, and 17 bases lay in between. CDR3 length: 15 residues. Germline-derived CDR1 and CDR2 are PRHDT and FYEKMQ (reference sequence). CDR3 bases: TGTGCCAGCAGCTCCGGAGGCAGGACCGCATACGAGCAGTACTTC. As protein: CASSSGGRTAYEQYF.

The chain uses TRBV6-5 and TRBJ2-7, with 11 bases identical to TRBD1. Germline V CDR1 and CDR2: MNHEY, SVGAGI. This CDR3 comprises 15 residues. Trimming at V came to 5 bases and at J to 3 bases, leaving 6 bases not matched to a gene. CDR3 coding DNA: TGTGCCAGCAGTACAACCGGGACAGGGGGCTACGAGCAGTACTTC. This translates into CASSTTGTGGYEQYF.

V gene TRBV5-1 combines with J gene TRBJ2-7, with TRBD2 identical over 8 bases. V lost 3 bases to trimming and J lost 2 bases; unmatched junction nucleotides: 7. Germline V lookup: CDR1 SGHRS, CDR2 YFSETQ. The CDR3 is 15 residues long. CDR3 nucleotides: TGCGCCAGCAGCTCCTTAGCGGGATCCACCTACGAGCAGTACTTC. As protein: CASSSLAGSTYEQYF.

This sequence joins TRBV9 and TRBJ2-7; maybe TRBD2 (6 bases). Deletions cut 0 bases from V and 2 bases from J, with 12 bases between. The CDR3 has 15 residues. CDR1 SGDLS and CDR2 YYNGEE come from the germline V gene. CDR3 sequence reads: CASSVGPSATYEQYF. CDR3 DNA: TGTGCCAGCAGCGTAGGTCCTAGCGCGACCTACGAGCAGTACTTC. The whole variable domain, remainder taken from reference TRBV9 and TRBJ2-7, is DSGVTQTPKHLITATGQRVTLRCSPRSGDLSVYWYQQSLDQGLQFLIQYYNGEERAKGNILERFSAQQFPDLHSELNLSSLELGDSALYFCASSVGPSATYEQYFGPGTRLTVT.

The genes are TRBV27 and TRBJ2-7; the match to TRBD1 covers 7 bases. Germline assignment: CDR1 MNHEY and CDR2 SMNVEV (reference sequence). The CDR3 is 16 residues long. V lost 6 bases to trimming and J lost 1 base; unmatched junction nucleotides: 12. CDR3 bases: TGTGCCAGCAGACCCGACACCGGGACAGTATCCTACGAGCAGTACTTC. Its protein product is CASRPDTGTVSYEQYF.

The V gene is TRBV23-1, the J gene TRBJ2-7; 9 positions match TRBD1. TRBV23-1 is labeled an ORF, and its function is uncertain. J lost 2 bases, V lost 4 bases, and 9 bases had no gene match. The CDR3 sequence is 16 residues long. Written as DNA, the CDR3 is TGCGCCAGCAGTCGTCCCGGGACAGGGTGCACCTACGAGCAGTACTTC. Translated, it gives CASSRPGTGCTYEQYF.

In its sample, this clone was seen once. The CDR3 DNA reads TGTGCCAGCAGTTTGGGACTAGCGGGGGGCGACAATGAGCAGTTCTTC. Protein product: CASSLGLAGGDNEQFF. The chain has TRBV2 and TRBJ2-1, with 15 nucleotides matching TRBD2. The germline gives CDR1 SNHLY, CDR2 FYNNEI. CDR3 length equals 16 residues. After removal of 5 bases from V and 5 bases from J, the junction contained 4 bases not matched to a gene.

The chain joins TRBV7-2 to TRBJ2-1, with TRBD2 identical over 15 bases. In germline, CDR1 is SGHTA, CDR2 FQGNSA. This CDR3 is 17 amino acids long. Trimming at V came to 5 bases and at J to 6 bases, leaving 8 bases not matched to a gene. The CDR3 here is CASSGLAGGLGRNEQFF. CDR3 DNA sequence: TGTGCCAGCAGCGGACTAGCGGGGGGGTTGGGCCGCAATGAGCAGTTCTTC.

The chain is built from TRBV27 and TRBJ1-2; no definite D call. The CDR3 contains 13 residues. Trimming pared 6 bases from V and 2 bases from J, leaving 10 bases between. Germline CDR1 is MNHEY and CDR2 is SMNVEV (reference sequence). CDR3 protein: CASSLTLNYGYTF. The CDR3 DNA reads TGTGCCAGCAGCCTTACATTAAACTATGGCTACACCTTC.

This clone has only a few counts. The chain has TRBV7-8 and TRBJ2-7; TRBD1 matches 9 bases. With 0 bases clipped from V and 6 bases from J, the junction kept 9 bases outside the gene matches. The CDR3 sequence is 16 residues long. Germline V CDR1 and CDR2: SGHVS, FQNEAQ. The CDR3 spells CASSLAPGTGRREQYF. The CDR3, as DNA: TGTGCCAGCAGCTTAGCGCCCGGGACAGGGCGACGCGAGCAGTACTTC.

The V and J genes are TRBV6-1 and TRBJ1-2; TRBD1 is a possible D gene (6 bases). CDR1 is MNHNS, CDR2 SASEGT, per germline. The CDR3 loop spans 13 amino acids. The V end was cut by 3 bases, the J end by 5 bases, with 10 bases between. CDR3 sequence reads: CASSDQGYYGYTF. The CDR3 coding sequence is TGTGCCAGCAGTGACCAGGGGTATTATGGCTACACCTTC.

The chain joins TRBV19 to TRBJ1-5; D is perhaps TRBD1 (6 bases). The CDR3 totals 17 residues. Germline V gene data show CDR1 as LNHDA and CDR2 as SQIVND (reference sequence). Trimming removed 3 bases at V and 1 base at J, with 16 bases between. CDR3 nucleotides: TGTGCCAGTAGTATTACAGGGAAAAGTTTAAGCAATCAGCCCCAGCATTTT. It is translated as CASSITGKSLSNQPQHF.

J is TRBJ2-1 and V is TRBV5-4, with TRBD2 matching over 9 bases. The CDR3 spans 16 residues. Germline trimming cut 0 bases from V and 4 bases from J; bases unmatched to any gene: 5. Germline V CDR1 and CDR2: SGHNT, YYREEE (reference sequence). The CDR3 DNA is TGTGCCAGCAGCTTGGATAGCGGGGGATGGTACAATGAGCAGTTCTTC. Translating gives CASSLDSGGWYNEQFF.

This clone was counted once. The chain uses TRBV29-1 and TRBJ1-2, with 8 bases fitting TRBD1. CDR3 length: 13 residues. The germline V gene has CDR1 SQVTM and CDR2 ANQGSEA. The ends lost 7 bases at V and 4 bases at J; junction bases unmatched: 8. This chain's CDR3 is CSATTGAGYGYTF. Here the CDR3 DNA reads TGCAGCGCTACGACAGGGGCAGGCTATGGCTACACCTTC. The full variable domain, with the rest looked up from reference TRBV29-1 and TRBJ1-2, is SAVISQKPSRDICQRGTSLTIQCQVDSQVTMMFWYRQQPGQSLTLIATANQGSEATYESGFVIDKFPISRPNLTFSTLTVSNMSPEDSSIYLCSATTGAGYGYTFGSGTRLTVV.